One T cell receptor beta chain is described in this entry. Its antigen is not identified. This sample includes further DNA sequences coding for the same CDR3. Measured with immunoSEQ multiplex PCR; TCRdb has only the in-frame clones, and not every one. The profile shows 100,000 to 150,000 clones, 70% to 90% of them singletons. This sample stems from a study of cytotoxic CD8 clonotypes in ibrutinib-treated CLL. Across the study: Roughly 10 relapsed/refractory, roughly 15 treatment-naive; 17 IGHV unmutated. Once patients had received a median approximately twelve months of treatment, range 6 to 36, response samples were obtained. Study outcomes and limitations: The public clonotypes identified were infrequent and showed contraction or stability on treatment. The study found clonality rose at ibrutinib response, then fell toward baseline at progression.

The CDR3 loop spans 15 amino acids. Germline lookup yields CDR1 SGHTA and CDR2 FQGNSA. V shed 5 bases and J shed 2 bases, with 13 bases lying between them. This TCR came from a human donor with chronic lymphocytic leukemia. Sequenced here: PBMCs, sampled after 24 months of ibrutinib treatment. This sequence joins TRBV7-2 and TRBJ2-1; D could derive from TRBD1 or TRBD2 (5 bases each). The CDR3 DNA sequence: TGTGCCAGCAGCCCCGGGACGGTAACCTACAATGAGCAGTTCTTC. This encodes CASSPGTVTYNEQFF.